This is a list of T cell receptor beta chains from one sample in a study of metastatic and nonmetastatic thyroid tumors. MiXCR reprocessed the PCR reads for TCRdb. The repertoire holds approximately 11,000 clones, with more than 25% as singletons. The sequenced sample was adjacent normal tissue. Every receptor here comes from a male donor with papillary thyroid cancer or a benign thyroid nodule (not recorded which). Some clones in this sample may be carry-over from other donors' samples. CDR3s include the opening cysteine and the closing phenylalanine or tryptophan. A D gene is named only where the DNA matches it firmly. A clone size is listed for some rows: how often the clone was seen (once, few, many), or a class if it is expanded.

d_gene	abundance	v_gene	len	j_gene	CDR3aa	CDR3nt
-	-	TRBV7-3	15	TRBJ2-1	CASSLGPQPVNEQFF	TGTGCCAGCAGCTTAGGGCCCCAGCCGGTCAATGAGCAGTTCTTC
-	once	TRBV20-1	13	TRBJ1-5	CSARRDSNQPQHF	TGCAGTGCTAGGAGGGATAGCAATCAGCCCCAGCATTTT
-	few	TRBV11-1	11	TRBJ2-1	CASSHPGEQFF	TGTGCCAGCAGCCACCCCGGAGAGCAGTTCTTC
-	few	TRBV28	16	TRBJ2-3	CASSLQRAGDTDTQYF	TGTGCCAGCAGTTTACAACGGGCAGGGGACACAGATACGCAGTATTTT
-	many	TRBV14	16	TRBJ2-5	CASSQDYVGPWETQYF	TGTGCCAGCAGCCAAGATTATGTGGGGCCTTGGGAGACCCAGTACTTC
-	-	TRBV6-1	13	TRBJ2-7	CASSSGLTYEQYF	TGTGCCAGCAGTTCCGGACTCACCTACGAGCAGTACTTC
TRBD1	-	TRBV30	14	TRBJ2-7	CAWSVRDRVNEQYF	TGTGCCTGGAGTGTTCGGGACAGGGTCAACGAGCAGTACTTC
TRBD1	-	TRBV5-1	16	TRBJ1-1	CASSLAVRDRGTEAFF	TGCGCCAGCAGCTTGGCGGTTAGGGACAGGGGAACTGAAGCTTTCTTC
TRBD1	few	TRBV11-2	17	TRBJ2-7	CASSLGTGGHSSYEQYF	TGTGCCAGCAGCTTAGGTACAGGGGGCCATAGCTCCTACGAGCAGTACTTC
TRBD1	large	TRBV2	13	TRBJ1-2	CASSEAQGGGYTF	TGTGCCAGCAGTGAGGCCCAGGGGGGTGGCTACACCTTC
-	-	TRBV30	13	TRBJ1-1	CAGQWGRNTEAFF	TGTGCCGGGCAATGGGGGAGGAACACTGAAGCTTTCTTT
-	-	TRBV20-1	13	TRBJ1-5	CSAIGHSNQPQHF	TGCAGTGCTATAGGGCACAGCAATCAGCCCCAGCATTTT
-	-	TRBV9	16	TRBJ1-6	CASSVEGEGTRSPLHF	TGTGCCAGCAGCGTGGAGGGTGAGGGGACGCGTTCACCCCTCCACTTT
TRBD1	few	TRBV4-2	14	TRBJ1-2	CASSQSDRAPGYTF	TGTGCCAGCAGCCAATCGGACAGGGCGCCCGGCTACACCTTC
-	few	TRBV7-8	14	TRBJ1-6	CASSLVGQNSPLHF	TGTGCCAGCAGCTTGGTCGGTCAAAATTCACCCCTCCACTTT
-	few	TRBV6-1	15	TRBJ1-2	CASSSVGGNSYGYTF	TGTGCCAGCAGTTCTGTCGGCGGCAATTCCTATGGCTACACCTTC
TRBD1	-	TRBV7-8	14	TRBJ2-7	CASSLAWDRGEQYF	TGTGCCAGCAGCTTAGCTTGGGACAGGGGCGAGCAGTACTTC
-	-	TRBV20-1	14	TRBJ2-1	CSARDWQTYNEQFF	TGCAGTGCTAGAGATTGGCAGACCTACAATGAGCAGTTCTTC
-	few	TRBV20-1	11	TRBJ2-7	CSARGHYEQYF	TGCAGTGCTAGAGGACACTACGAGCAGTACTTC
TRBD2	few	TRBV6-1	17	TRBJ2-3	CASSEVWGLSSTDTQYF	TGTGCCAGCAGTGAAGTCTGGGGACTATCAAGCACAGATACGCAGTATTTT
-	medium-sized	TRBV7-9	15	TRBJ2-1	CASSLAAGSYNEQFF	TGTGCCAGCAGCTTAGCGGCAGGCTCCTACAATGAGCAGTTCTTC
-	-	TRBV10-1	15	TRBJ2-1	CASSESAAGYNEQFF	TGCGCCAGCAGTGAGTCGGCGGCAGGGTACAATGAGCAGTTCTTC
TRBD1	-	TRBV5-1	15	TRBJ2-5	CASAIRQGRGETQYF	TGCGCCAGCGCTATACGACAGGGCAGGGGAGAGACCCAGTACTTC
-	medium-sized	TRBV11-3	16	TRBJ2-2	CASSPSFREYGGELFF	TGTGCCAGCAGCCCCTCTTTTAGGGAGTACGGCGGGGAGCTGTTTTTT
-	many	TRBV6-1	13	TRBJ2-5	CASSLGLAETQYF	TGTGCCAGCAGCCTGGGGCTAGCGGAGACCCAGTACTTC
-	few	TRBV15	15	TRBJ1-4	CATSNLGATNEKLFF	TGTGCCACCAGCAACCTCGGGGCGACTAATGAAAAACTGTTTTTT
-	-	TRBV6-1	15	TRBJ1-3	CASSEVPSSGNTIYF	TGTGCCAGCAGTGAAGTCCCGAGCTCTGGAAACACCATATATTTT
-	-	TRBV6-1	13	TRBJ1-1	CASSDPTNTEAFF	TGTGCCAGCAGTGACCCCACGAACACTGAAGCCTTCTTT
-	few	TRBV19	12	TRBJ1-1	CASSIGSTEAFF	TGTGCCAGTAGTATAGGTAGCACTGAAGCTTTCTTT
-	few	TRBV2	10	TRBJ2-7	CASSAYEQYF	TGTGCCAGCAGCGCCTACGAGCAGTACTTC
-	medium-sized	TRBV7-9	15	TRBJ2-3	CASSTQIFGKDTQYF	TGTGCCAGCAGCACACAAATTTTTGGAAAAGATACGCAGTATTTT
TRBD2	many	TRBV7-9	14	TRBJ2-1	CASSLGLAGYEQFF	TGTGCCAGCAGCTTAGGACTAGCGGGATATGAGCAGTTCTTC
TRBD1	few	TRBV5-1	14	TRBJ1-2	CASSFNRGGYGYTF	TGCGCCAGCAGCTTCAACAGGGGAGGTTATGGCTACACCTTC
-	-	TRBV7-8	15	TRBJ1-5	CASSLWGFGNQPQHF	TGTGCCAGCAGCTTGTGGGGTTTCGGCAATCAGCCCCAGCATTTT
-	few	TRBV11-3	15	TRBJ1-6	CASSTRESGGSPLHF	TGTGCCAGCAGCACCCGGGAGTCGGGGGGTTCACCCCTCCACTTT
-	medium-sized	TRBV7-9	14	TRBJ1-2	CASSLEGVVYGYTF	TGTGCCAGCAGCTTAGAGGGGGTAGTCTATGGCTACACCTTC
-	-	TRBV7-8	14	TRBJ1-1	CASSLFVDSTEAFF	TGTGCCAGCAGCTTATTTGTCGATAGCACTGAAGCTTTCTTT
TRBD1	few	TRBV28	14	TRBJ2-7	CASRPSRGLREQYF	TGTGCCAGCAGACCATCCAGGGGGCTGCGAGAGCAGTACTTT
-	few	TRBV12-3/TRBV12-4	13	TRBJ1-2	CASTRWGPGSYTF	TGTGCCAGCACCCGGTGGGGGCCCGGGAGCTACACCTTC
-	-	TRBV6-1	14	TRBJ2-7	CASSPRPTSYEQYF	TGTGCCAGCAGTCCCCGACCCACTAGCTACGAGCAGTACTTC
TRBD1	medium-sized	TRBV20-1	14	TRBJ1-5	CSARGTGQNQPQHF	TGCAGTGCTAGGGGGACAGGGCAAAATCAGCCCCAGCATTTT
TRBD1	-	TRBV7-2	15	TRBJ1-6	CASSPGTGEGSPLHF	TGTGCCAGCAGCCCCGGGACAGGGGAAGGTTCACCCCTCCACTTT
-	-	TRBV11-2	13	TRBJ1-2	CASSLCANYGYTF	TGTGCCAGCAGCTTATGTGCTAACTATGGCTACACCTTC
TRBD2	-	TRBV12-3/TRBV12-4	15	TRBJ2-2	CASSFQRGAVGELFF	TGTGCCAGCAGTTTCCAGCGGGGGGCGGTGGGGGAGCTGTTTTTT
TRBD2	-	TRBV11-2	19	TRBJ2-4	CASSLNPGLADTGKNIQYF	TGTGCCAGCAGCTTAAATCCGGGACTAGCGGACACCGGGAAAAACATTCAGTACTTC
-	medium-sized	TRBV20-1	17	TRBJ1-4	CSAYRGRDILTGEGLFF	TGCAGTGCCTACCGGGGGCGGGACATTCTAACGGGGGAGGGACTGTTTTTT
TRBD1	-	TRBV3-1	13	TRBJ2-5	CATHPGGGETQYF	TGTGCCACACACCCAGGGGGTGGAGAGACCCAGTACTTC
-	many	TRBV6-1	14	TRBJ1-5	CASDSRYSNQPRHF	TGTGCCAGCGATAGTAGATATAGCAATCAGCCCCGGCATTTT
-	-	TRBV10-1	15	TRBJ2-7	CASSGTGTSSYEQYF	TGCGCCAGCAGTGGGACCGGGACAAGCTCCTACGAGCAGTACTTC
-	-	TRBV7-8	16	TRBJ1-1	CASSSEEGGTNTEAFF	TGTGCCAGCAGCTCAGAAGAGGGGGGAACCAACACTGAAGCTTTCTTT
-	few	TRBV12-3/TRBV12-4	14	TRBJ1-2	CASSLAQSNYGYTF	TGTGCCAGCAGTTTAGCACAATCAAACTATGGCTACACCTTC
TRBD1	few	TRBV6-2/TRBV6-3	16	TRBJ2-1	CASSYSKDRGRDEQFF	TGTGCCAGCAGTTACTCGAAGGACAGGGGAAGGGATGAGCAGTTCTTC
TRBD2	few	TRBV7-2	15	TRBJ2-7	CASSLDGLAGGGKYF	TGTGCCAGCAGCTTAGACGGACTAGCGGGAGGGGGAAAGTACTTC
-	once	TRBV9	14	TRBJ2-7	CASSIVTSSYEQYF	TGTGCCAGCAGCATAGTGACATCGTCCTACGAGCAGTACTTC
-	many	TRBV7-9	12	TRBJ1-4	CASSVPGEKLFF	TGTGCCAGCAGCGTACCGGGCGAAAAACTGTTTTTT
-	few	TRBV12-3/TRBV12-4	14	TRBJ2-7	CASSPRQGPYEQYF	TGTGCCAGCAGCCCCCGACAAGGCCCCTACGAGCAGTACTTC